This TCR beta chain was sequenced during a study of blood T cell repertoires in COVID-19. Study in general: In each case, the material was cDNA or gDNA derived from T cells, B-cell-depleted T cells, or PBMCs.

The table lists this clone with a few counts. Trimming stripped 4 bases from V and 3 bases from J, with 15 bases between. The CDR3 runs to 15 residues. The V gene's germline CDR1 is SEHNR and CDR2 FQNEAQ (reference sequence). Methods used by the authors: Quantification of nucleated cells was approximated via reference gene primer amplification. Generated by immunoSEQ multiplex PCR, the TCRdb table keeps only in-frame clones and is missing some. V, J and clone size are taken as reported in that table, and D and trimming were inferred from the DNA itself. The repertoire includes some 260,000 clones, roughly 87% of them detected once, and about 0.7% sits in the top ten.

The sample taken for sequencing was peripheral blood. This TCR came from a human donor in a cohort sampled during active COVID-19. The chain recombines TRBV7-9 with TRBJ1-2; D is perhaps TRBD1 (6 bases). CDR3: CASSWGPRQDYGYTF. Here the CDR3 DNA reads TGTGCCAGCAGCTGGGGGCCGAGACAGGACTATGGCTACACCTTC.